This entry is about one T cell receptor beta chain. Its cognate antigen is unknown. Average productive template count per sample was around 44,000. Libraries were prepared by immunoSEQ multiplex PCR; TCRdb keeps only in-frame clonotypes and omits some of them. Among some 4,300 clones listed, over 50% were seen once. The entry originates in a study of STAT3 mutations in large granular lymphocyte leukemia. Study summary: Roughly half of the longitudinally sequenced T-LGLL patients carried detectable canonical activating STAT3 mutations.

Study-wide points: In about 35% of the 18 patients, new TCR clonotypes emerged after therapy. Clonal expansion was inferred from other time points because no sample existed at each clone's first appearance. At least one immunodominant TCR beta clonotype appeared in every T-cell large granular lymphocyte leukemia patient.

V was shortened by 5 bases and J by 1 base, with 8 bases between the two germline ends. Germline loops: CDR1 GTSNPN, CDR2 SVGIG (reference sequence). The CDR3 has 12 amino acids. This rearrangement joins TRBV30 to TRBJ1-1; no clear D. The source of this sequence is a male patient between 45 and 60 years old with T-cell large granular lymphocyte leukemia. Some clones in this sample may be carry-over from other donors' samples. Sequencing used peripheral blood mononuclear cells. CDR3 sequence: CAWGYSNTEAFF. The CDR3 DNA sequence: TGTGCCTGGGGTTACTCGAACACTGAAGCTTTCTTT.